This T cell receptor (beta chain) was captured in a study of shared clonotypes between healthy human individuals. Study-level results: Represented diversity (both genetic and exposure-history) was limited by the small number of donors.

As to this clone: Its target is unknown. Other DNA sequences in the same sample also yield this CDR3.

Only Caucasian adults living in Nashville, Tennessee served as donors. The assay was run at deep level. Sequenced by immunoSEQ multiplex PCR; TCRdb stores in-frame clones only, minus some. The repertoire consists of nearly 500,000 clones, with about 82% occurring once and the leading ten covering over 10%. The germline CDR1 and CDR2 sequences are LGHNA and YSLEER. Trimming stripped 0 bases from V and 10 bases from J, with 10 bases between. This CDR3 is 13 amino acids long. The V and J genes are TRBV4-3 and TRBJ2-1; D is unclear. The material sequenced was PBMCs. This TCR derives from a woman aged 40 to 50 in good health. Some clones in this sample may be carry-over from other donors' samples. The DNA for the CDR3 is TGCGCCAGCAGCCAAGATCTGCGCGACGAGCAGTTCTTC. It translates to CASSQDLRDEQFF.